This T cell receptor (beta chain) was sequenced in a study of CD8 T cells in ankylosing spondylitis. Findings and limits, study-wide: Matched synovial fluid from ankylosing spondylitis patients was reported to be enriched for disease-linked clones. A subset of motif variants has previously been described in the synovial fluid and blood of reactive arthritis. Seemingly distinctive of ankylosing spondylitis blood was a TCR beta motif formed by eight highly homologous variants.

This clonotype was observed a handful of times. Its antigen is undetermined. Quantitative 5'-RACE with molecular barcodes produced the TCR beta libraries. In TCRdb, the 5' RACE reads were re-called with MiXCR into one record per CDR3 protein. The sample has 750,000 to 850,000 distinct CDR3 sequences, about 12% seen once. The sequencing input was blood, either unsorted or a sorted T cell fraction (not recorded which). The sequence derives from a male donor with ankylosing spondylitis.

The chain's CDR3 is CASSLGEIGRRELFF. CDR3 nucleotides: TGTGCCAGCAGTTTAGGGGAAATCGGTCGCCGGGAGCTGTTTTTT. The V gene is TRBV6-2 or TRBV6-3, the J gene TRBJ2-2; TRBD1 might be the D (5 bases). The length of the CDR3 is 15 residues. The germline V gene encodes CDR1 MNHEY and CDR2 SVGEGT. V lost 4 bases and J lost 9, with 18 bases in between.